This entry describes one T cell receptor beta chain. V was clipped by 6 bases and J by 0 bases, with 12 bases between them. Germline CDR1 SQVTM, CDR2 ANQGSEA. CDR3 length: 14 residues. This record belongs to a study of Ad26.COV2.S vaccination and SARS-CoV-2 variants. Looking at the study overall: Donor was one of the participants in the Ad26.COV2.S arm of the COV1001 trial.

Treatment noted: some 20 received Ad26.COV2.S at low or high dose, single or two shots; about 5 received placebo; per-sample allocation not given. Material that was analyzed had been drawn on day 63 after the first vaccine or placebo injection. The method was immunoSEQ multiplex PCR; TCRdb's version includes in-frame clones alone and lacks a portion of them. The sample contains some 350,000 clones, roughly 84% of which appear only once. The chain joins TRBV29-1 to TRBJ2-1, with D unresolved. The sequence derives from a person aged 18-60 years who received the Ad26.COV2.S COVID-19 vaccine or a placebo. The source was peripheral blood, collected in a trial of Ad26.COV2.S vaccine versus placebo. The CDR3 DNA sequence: TGCAGCGTGGAACTTAATTACTCCTACAATGAGCAGTTCTTC. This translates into CSVELNYSYNEQFF.